This T cell receptor beta chain was sequenced during a study of cytomegalovirus exposure and HLA in healthy donors. Points from the study as a whole: The study recorded 160 or so TCR beta chains that were cytomegalovirus-associated. Immune exposure data for these donors was limited to CMV serostatus. Researchers reported from a later analysis that most CMV-associated TCR beta chains appeared HLA-restricted. In a later analysis, TCR beta V- and J-gene trimming showed a link to a missense DCLRE1C variant.

The PCR contained 60 Vbeta and 13 Jbeta primers. Sequenced by immunoSEQ multiplex PCR; TCRdb stores in-frame clones only, minus some. This sample carries around 130,000 clones, 8% to 9.5% of them seen once, and the ten largest clones take less than 7%. The V and J ends lost 3 bases and 1 base respectively, with 6 bases between them. This CDR3 spans 13 amino acids. CDR1 is SQVTM and CDR2 is ANQGSEA in the germline V gene. To note about this clone: Its antigen is currently unknown.

The genes are TRBV29-1 and TRBJ2-2; D is perhaps TRBD1 (5 bases). The TCR comes from a man aged 35 to 55 in good health and CMV-seronegative. The sample consisted of PBMCs. Here the CDR3 reads CSVDRGNTGELFF. DNA of the CDR3: TGCAGCGTTGATAGGGGGAACACCGGGGAGCTGTTTTTT.